The rows below give T cell receptor beta chains drawn from one sample of a study of cytomegalovirus exposure and HLA in healthy donors. The assay was immunoSEQ multiplex PCR, and TCRdb's table has in-frame clones only and misses some. Of approximately 150,000 clones in the sample, about 80% were seen once. Sample: PBMCs. All receptors derive from a man aged 25 to 45 in good health and CMV-seronegative. Each CDR3 is given with its conserved first and last residue. A D gene is named only where the DNA matches it firmly. The size of a clone is reported for some rows only, either as once, few or many, or as a class for expanded clones.

V	size	J	D	CDR3
TRBV28	NA	TRBJ1-6	TRBD1	CAGRTGYNSPLHF
TRBV6-6	NA	TRBJ1-1	NA	CASSIGQPEAFF
TRBV28	NA	TRBJ2-1	TRBD2	CASRSGLAGYNEQFF
TRBV27	few	TRBJ2-7	NA	CASSLLPGSDEQYF
TRBV10-1	NA	TRBJ2-3	NA	CASSESSADTQYF
TRBV30	NA	TRBJ1-1	NA	CAWSISKGGTEAFF
TRBV7-9	NA	TRBJ1-5	TRBD1	CASRSGGSNQPQHF
TRBV14	NA	TRBJ1-2	TRBD1	CASSQRTGGHYGYTF
TRBV2	NA	TRBJ2-5	TRBD2	CASLSSGPQETQYF
TRBV7-9	NA	TRBJ2-7	TRBD2	CASSHPGLAGGSPFYEQYF
TRBV27	NA	TRBJ2-2	NA	CASSWTGTGTGELFF
TRBV10-3	NA	TRBJ1-4	NA	CAISEAAATNEKLFF
TRBV5-1	NA	TRBJ2-7	NA	CASSLAGGGNYEQYF
TRBV9	few	TRBJ2-3	TRBD2	CASSVASGSGTDTQYF
TRBV7-9	few	TRBJ2-5	NA	CASSPTSSYQETQYF
TRBV7-8	NA	TRBJ2-7	TRBD2	CASSFRVGGTNPYEQYF
TRBV27	NA	TRBJ1-1	NA	CASSRGAGTEAFF
TRBV7-2	NA	TRBJ2-1	TRBD2	CASSPGGAINEQFF
TRBV30	few	TRBJ2-7	TRBD1	CAWSVQTGNEQYF
TRBV6-5	NA	TRBJ2-3	NA	CASRRRELSDTQYF
TRBV19	NA	TRBJ2-7	NA	CASSLRPRDEQYF
TRBV9	NA	TRBJ1-1	NA	CASSVRDYTEAFF
TRBV18	few	TRBJ2-7	TRBD1	CASSAGTVSTYEQYF
TRBV2	NA	TRBJ1-5	TRBD1	CASTGTGGNQPQHF
TRBV4-3	few	TRBJ2-6	NA	CASSQPGSGANVLTF
TRBV28	few	TRBJ1-5	TRBD1	CASSQGQGLGQPQHF
TRBV18	NA	TRBJ2-7	NA	CASSYSYEQYF
TRBV11-1	NA	TRBJ2-7	TRBD2	CASSLSPSGIAYEQYF
TRBV14	NA	TRBJ1-5	NA	CASSQDERQPQHF
TRBV19	once	TRBJ2-1	TRBD2	CASSLVGGTTNEQFF
TRBV11-2	NA	NA	TRBD1	CASSLISGQGTYEQYF